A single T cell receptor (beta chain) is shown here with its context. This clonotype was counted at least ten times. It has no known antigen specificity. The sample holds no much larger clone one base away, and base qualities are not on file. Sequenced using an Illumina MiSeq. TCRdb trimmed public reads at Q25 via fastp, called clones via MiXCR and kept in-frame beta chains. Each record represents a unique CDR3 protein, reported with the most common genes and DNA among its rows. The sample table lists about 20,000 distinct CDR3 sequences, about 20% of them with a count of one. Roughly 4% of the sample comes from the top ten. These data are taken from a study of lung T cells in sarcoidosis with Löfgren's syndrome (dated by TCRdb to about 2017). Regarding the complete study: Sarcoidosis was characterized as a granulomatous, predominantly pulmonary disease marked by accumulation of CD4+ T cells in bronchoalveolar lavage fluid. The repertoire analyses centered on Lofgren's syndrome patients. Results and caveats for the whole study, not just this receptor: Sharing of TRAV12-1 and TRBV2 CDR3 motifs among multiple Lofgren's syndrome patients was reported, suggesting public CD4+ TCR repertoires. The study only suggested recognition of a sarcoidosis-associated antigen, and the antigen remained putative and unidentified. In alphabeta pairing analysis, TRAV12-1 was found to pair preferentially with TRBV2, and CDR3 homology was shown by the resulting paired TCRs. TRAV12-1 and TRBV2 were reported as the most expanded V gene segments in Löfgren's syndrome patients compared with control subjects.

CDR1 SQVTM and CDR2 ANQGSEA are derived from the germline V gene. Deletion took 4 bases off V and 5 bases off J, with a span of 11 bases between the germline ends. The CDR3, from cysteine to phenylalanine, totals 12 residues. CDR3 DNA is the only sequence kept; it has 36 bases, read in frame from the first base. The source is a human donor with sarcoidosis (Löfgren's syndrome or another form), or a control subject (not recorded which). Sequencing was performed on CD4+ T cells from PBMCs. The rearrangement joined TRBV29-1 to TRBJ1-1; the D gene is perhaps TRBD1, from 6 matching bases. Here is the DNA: TGCAGCGTTGTGGGGGGCGAGACTGAAGCTTTCTTT. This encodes CSVVGGETEAFF.